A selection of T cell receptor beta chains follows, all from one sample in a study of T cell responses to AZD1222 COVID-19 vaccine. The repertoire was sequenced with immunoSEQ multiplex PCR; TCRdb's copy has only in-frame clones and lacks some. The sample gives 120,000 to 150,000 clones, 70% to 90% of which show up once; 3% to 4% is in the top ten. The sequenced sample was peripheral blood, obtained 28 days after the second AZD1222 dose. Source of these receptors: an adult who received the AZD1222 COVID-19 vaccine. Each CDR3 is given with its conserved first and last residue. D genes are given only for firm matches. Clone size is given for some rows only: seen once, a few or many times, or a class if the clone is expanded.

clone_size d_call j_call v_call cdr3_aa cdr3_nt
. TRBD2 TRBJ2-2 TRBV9 CASSGLAGGETGELFF TGTGCCAGCAGCGGACTAGCGGGCGGCGAGACCGGGGAGCTGTTTTTT
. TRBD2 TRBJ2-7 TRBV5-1 CASSLRGRAEQYF TGCGCCAGCAGCTTAAGAGGGAGGGCCGAGCAGTACTTC
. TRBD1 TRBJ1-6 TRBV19 CASSLRGQGISPLHF TGTGCCAGTAGTCTTAGAGGACAGGGAATTTCACCCCTCCACTTT
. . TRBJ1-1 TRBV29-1 CSVPGPGDTEAFF TGCAGCGTGCCGGGGCCCGGGGACACTGAAGCTTTCTTT
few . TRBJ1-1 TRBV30 CAWGGQMNTEAFF TGTGCCTGGGGAGGGCAGATGAACACTGAAGCTTTCTTT
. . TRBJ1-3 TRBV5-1 CASSTGAGGNTIYF TGCGCCAGCAGCACTGGGGCGGGTGGAAACACCATATATTTT
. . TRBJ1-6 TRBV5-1 CASSPGDTQTALHF TGCGCCAGCAGCCCCGGGGACACACAGACGGCCCTCCACTTT
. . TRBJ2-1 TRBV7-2 CASSPGTSHSNEQFF TGTGCCAGCAGCCCCGGGACTTCCCATTCGAATGAGCAGTTCTTC
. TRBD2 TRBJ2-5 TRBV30 CAWSGGAGVQETQYF TGTGCCTGGAGTGGGGGAGCGGGGGTCCAAGAGACCCAGTACTTC
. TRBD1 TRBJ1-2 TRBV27 CASSLQPGQGAGGYTF TGTGCCAGCAGCCTTCAGCCGGGACAGGGGGCGGGAGGCTACACCTTC
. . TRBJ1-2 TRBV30 CAWKDGGSGYTF TGTGCCTGGAAGGACGGGGGCAGTGGCTACACCTTC
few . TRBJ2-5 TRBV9 CASSVISGAQETQYF TGTGCCAGCAGCGTCATTAGCGGAGCCCAAGAGACCCAGTACTTC
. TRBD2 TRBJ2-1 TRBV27 CASSPGLAGVYEQFF TGTGCCAGCAGTCCCGGACTAGCGGGAGTTTATGAGCAGTTCTTC
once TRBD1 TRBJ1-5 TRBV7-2 CASSLVGGQGAQPQHF TGTGCCAGCAGCTTAGTGGGGGGACAGGGGGCACAGCCCCAGCATTTT
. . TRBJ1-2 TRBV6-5 CASSYYGGEGYTF TGTGCCAGCAGTTACTATGGGGGCGAGGGCTACACCTTC
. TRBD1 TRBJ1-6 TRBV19 CASKSRDSGLGSYNSPLHF TGTGCCAGCAAGTCTCGGGACAGTGGGCTTGGCTCCTATAATTCACCCCTCCACTTT
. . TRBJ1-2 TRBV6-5 CASSYGGTNGYTF TGTGCCAGCAGTTACGGGGGAACGAATGGCTACACCTTC
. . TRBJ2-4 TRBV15 CATSGQDSLGKNIQYF TGTGCCACCAGCGGGCAAGACTCGTTGGGCAAAAACATTCAGTACTTC
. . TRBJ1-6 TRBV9 CASGSETYSPLHF TGTGCCAGCGGGTCGGAGACCTATTCACCCCTCCACTTT
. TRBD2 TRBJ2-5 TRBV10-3 CAITPGTSGGGQETQYF TGTGCCATCACCCCCGGGACTAGCGGGGGGGGCCAAGAGACCCAGTACTTC
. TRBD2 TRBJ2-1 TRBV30 CAWSRLAGNNEQFF TGTGCCTGGAGTAGGCTAGCGGGAAACAATGAGCAGTTCTTC
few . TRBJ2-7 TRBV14 CASSLRVVCLCEQYF TGTGCCAGCAGTCTAAGGGTTGTTTGTTTGTGCGAGCAGTACTTC
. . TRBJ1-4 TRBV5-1 CASSFGVNEKLFF TGCGCCAGCAGCTTTGGGGTTAATGAAAAACTGTTTTTT